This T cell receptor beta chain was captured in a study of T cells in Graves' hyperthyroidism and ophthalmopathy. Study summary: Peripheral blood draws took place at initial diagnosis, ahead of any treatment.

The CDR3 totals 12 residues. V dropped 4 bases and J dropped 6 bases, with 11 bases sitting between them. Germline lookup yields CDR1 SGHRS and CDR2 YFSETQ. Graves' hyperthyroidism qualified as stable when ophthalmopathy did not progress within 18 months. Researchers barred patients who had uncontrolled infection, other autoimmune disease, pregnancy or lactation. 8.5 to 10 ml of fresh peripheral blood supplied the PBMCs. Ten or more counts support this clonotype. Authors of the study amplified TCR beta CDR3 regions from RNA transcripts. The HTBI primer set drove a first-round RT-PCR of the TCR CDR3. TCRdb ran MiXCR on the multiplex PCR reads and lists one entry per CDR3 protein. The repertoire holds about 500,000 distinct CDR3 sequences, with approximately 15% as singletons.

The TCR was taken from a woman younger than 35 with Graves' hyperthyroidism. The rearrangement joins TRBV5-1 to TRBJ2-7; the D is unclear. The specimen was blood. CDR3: CASSRAGIEQYF. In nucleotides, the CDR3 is TGCGCCAGCAGCCGGGCCGGAATCGAGCAGTACTTC.